This passage covers 12 T cell receptor beta chains from one sample sequenced in a study of blood T cell repertoires in COVID-19. Generated by immunoSEQ multiplex PCR, the TCRdb table keeps only in-frame clones and is missing some. Of 140,000 or so clones listed, 84% were seen once; the top ten hold around 9%. The sequenced sample consisted of peripheral blood. These receptors were collected from a man aged 30 to 45 with COVID-19, enrolled during active disease.

This chain's CDR3 is CASSFGTAVFSGNQPQHF. The DNA for the CDR3 is TGTGCCAGTAGTTTTGGGACAGCGGTCTTTTCTGGCAATCAGCCCCAGCATTTT. The chain is built from TRBV19 and TRBJ1-5; TRBD1 matches at 7 bases. The CDR3 is 18 residues long. Trimming took 5 bases from V and 2 from J; bases not matched to a gene: 15. The V gene's germline CDR1 is LNHDA and CDR2 SQIVND (reference sequence).

The gene calls are TRBV2 and TRBJ2-1; 7 bases are shared with TRBD1. The CDR3 contains 11 residues. Germline assignment: CDR1 SNHLY and CDR2 FYNNEI. V was pared by 8 bases and J by 14 bases, with 9 bases of the junction left unmatched. The CDR3 reads CASLRTGREFF. CDR3 in DNA: TGTGCCAGCCTCCGGACAGGAAGGGAGTTCTTC. Full variable domain (outside the CDR3, taken from reference TRBV2 and TRBJ2-1): EPEVTQTPSHQVTQMGQEVILRCVPISNHLYFYWYRQILGQKVEFLVSFYNNEISEKSEIFDDQFSVERPDGSNFTLKIRSTKLEDSAMYFCASLRTGREFFGPGTRLTVL.

This rearrangement joins TRBV7-3 to TRBJ2-7, with 9 bases that match TRBD1. J gave up 6 bases and V 5 bases, and 20 bases lay outside the gene matches. The germline CDR1 and CDR2 sequences are SGHTA and FQGTGA. The CDR3 is 18 amino acids. The CDR3 region has the DNA TGTGCCAGCAGCCGCGACTTGGGTCAGCCGGGACAGGGAGGCGAGCAGTACTTC. Its protein product is CASSRDLGQPGQGGEQYF.

This chain links TRBV28 with TRBJ1-1; D might be TRBD1 (6 bases). Germline CDR1 MDHEN, CDR2 SYDVKM. V was clipped by 3 bases and J by 11 bases, with 10 bases between them. The CDR3 covers 11 residues. The CDR3: CASSFRQEAFF. The CDR3 region has the DNA TGTGCCAGCAGTTTTAGACAGGAGGCTTTCTTT. Full variable domain (remainder filled in from reference TRBV28 and TRBJ1-1): DVKVTQSSRYLVKRTGEKVFLECVQDMDHENMFWYRQDPGLGLRLIYFSYDVKMKEKGDIPEGYSVSREKKERFSLILESASTNQTSMYLCASSFRQEAFFGQGTRLTVV.

This sequence joins TRBV19 and TRBJ1-6; D might be TRBD1 (6 bases). Trimming shortened V by 7 bases and J by 7 bases, and 17 bases separated the two germline ends. The CDR3 sequence is 15 residues long. CDR1 is LNHDA, CDR2 SQIVND, per germline (reference sequence). CDR3 nucleotides: TGTGCCAGTAAAGGACAGCCGTTAGAGAATTCACCCCTCCACTTT. This codes for CASKGQPLENSPLHF.

The table lists this clone with a count of one. This sequence joins TRBV3-1 (or the pseudogene TRBV3-2) and TRBJ2-2, with 9 bases fitting TRBD2. The trim removed 4 bases at V and 2 bases at J, leaving 5 bases unmatched. Germline values: CDR1 LGHDT, CDR2 YNNKEL (reference sequence). The CDR3 sequence is 16 residues long. This chain's CDR3 is CASSLGLARNTGELFF. CDR3 bases: TGTGCCAGCAGCCTCGGACTAGCGCGCAACACCGGGGAGCTGTTTTTT.

J is TRBJ2-3 and V is TRBV5-1; TRBD2 might be the D (5 bases). With 0 bases removed from V and 2 bases from J, the gap between germline ends came to 13 bases. The CDR3 sequence is 16 residues long. The germline V gene has CDR1 SGHRS and CDR2 YFSETQ. CDR3 nucleotide sequence: TGCGCCAGCAGCTTGGCCACTAGAGGTAACACAGATACGCAGTATTTT. Amino acids: CASSLATRGNTDTQYF.

The CDR3 sequence: CASSWTPSYEQYF. CDR3 coding DNA: TGTGCCAGCAGCTGGACACCCTCCTACGAGCAGTACTTC. The genes are TRBV7-2 and TRBJ2-7; a weak D match, TRBD1 (5 bases). The germline V and J ends were trimmed by 4 bases and 0 bases, with 7 bases remaining between them. Germline CDR1 and CDR2: SGHTA and FQGNSA. This CDR3 has 13 residues.

This clone showed up just once. This chain connects TRBV10-1 to TRBJ2-1; possible D gene TRBD1, 6 bases. Trimming shortened V by 6 bases and J by 8 bases, and 17 bases separated the two germline ends. The CDR3 extends over 14 amino acids. CDR1 is WNHNN, CDR2 SYGVQD, per germline (reference sequence). The CDR3 coding sequence is TGCGCCAGCAGGGGAGCAGGGGCCGGGGATGAGCAGTTCTTC. Protein: CASRGAGAGDEQFF.

The chain has TRBV6-2 or TRBV6-3 and TRBJ1-5; D is unresolved. The V end was cut by 0 bases, the J end by 0 bases, with 3 bases between. CDR1 is MNHEY, CDR2 SVGEGT, per germline. The CDR3 consists of 14 residues. Written as DNA, the CDR3 is TGTGCCAGCAGTTACTCCAATAGCAATCAGCCCCAGCATTTT. This codes for CASSYSNSNQPQHF.

The J gene is TRBJ2-7, the V gene TRBV3-1 (or the pseudogene TRBV3-2); TRBD2 is a possible D gene (5 bases). With 3 bases removed from V and 2 bases from J, the gap between germline ends came to 14 bases. The CDR3 totals 15 residues. Per the germline V gene, CDR1 is LGHDT and CDR2 is YNNKEL (reference sequence). As DNA, the CDR3 is TGTGCCAGCAGCCATGCCATCTCCGGGACCTACGAGCAGTACTTC. Encoded protein: CASSHAISGTYEQYF.

The chain combines TRBV4-3 with TRBJ1-5; D may be TRBD1 (5 bases). Germline assignment: CDR1 LGHNA and CDR2 YSLEER. The CDR3 runs to 15 residues. Trimming cost V 3 bases and J 2 bases, with 11 bases left between them. The CDR3 is CASSQNQGGNQPQHF. CDR3 sequence (DNA): TGCGCCAGCAGCCAGAACCAGGGTGGCAATCAGCCCCAGCATTTT.